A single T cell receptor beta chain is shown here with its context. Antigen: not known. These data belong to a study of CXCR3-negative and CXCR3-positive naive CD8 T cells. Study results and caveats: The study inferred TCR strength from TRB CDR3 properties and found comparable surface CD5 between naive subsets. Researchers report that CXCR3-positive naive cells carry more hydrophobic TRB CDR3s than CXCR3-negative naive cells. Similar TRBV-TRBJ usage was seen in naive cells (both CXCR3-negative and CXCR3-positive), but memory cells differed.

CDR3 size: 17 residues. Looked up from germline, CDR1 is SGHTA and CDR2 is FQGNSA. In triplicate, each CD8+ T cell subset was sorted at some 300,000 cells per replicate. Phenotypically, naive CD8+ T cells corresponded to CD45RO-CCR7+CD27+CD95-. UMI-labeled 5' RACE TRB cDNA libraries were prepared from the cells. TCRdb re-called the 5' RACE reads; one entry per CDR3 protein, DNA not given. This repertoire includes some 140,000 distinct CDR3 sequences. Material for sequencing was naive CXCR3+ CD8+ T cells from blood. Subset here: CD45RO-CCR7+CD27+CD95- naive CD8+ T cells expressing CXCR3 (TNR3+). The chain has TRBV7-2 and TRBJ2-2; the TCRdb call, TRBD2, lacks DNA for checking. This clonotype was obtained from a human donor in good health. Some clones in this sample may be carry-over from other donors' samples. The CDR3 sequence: CASSLELAGGPHGELFF.